This entry lists 15 T cell receptor beta chains sequenced from one sample in a study of blood T cell repertoires in COVID-19. Some clones are missing from TCRdb's copy, which holds only in-frame ones; the method was immunoSEQ multiplex PCR. The profile shows 55,000 to 85,000 clones, about 73% of them singletons. The sample comprised peripheral blood. These TCRs come from a man between 60 and 75 years old with acute or convalescent COVID-19.

This clone showed up just a few times. The V call is TRBV28, the J call TRBJ2-7, with 8 bases that match TRBD2. The CDR3 covers 15 residues. The V gene end was trimmed by 5 bases and the J gene end by 1 base; junction bases not matched to a gene: 7. CDR1 and CDR2 (germline): MDHEN, SYDVKM. CDR3 amino acids: CASSEPGLGSYEQYF. CDR3 sequence (DNA): TGTGCCAGCAGTGAGCCGGGACTAGGGTCCTACGAGCAGTACTTC.

The chain couples TRBV4-2 to TRBJ2-1; D is perhaps TRBD1 (5 bases). Looked up from germline, CDR1 is LGHNA and CDR2 is YNFKEQ. Trimming cost V 1 base and J 2 bases, with 6 bases left between them. The CDR3 is made up of 14 amino acids. CDR3 protein: CASSQGQTYNEQFF. In DNA form, the CDR3 reads TGTGCCAGCAGCCAAGGACAGACCTACAATGAGCAGTTCTTC.

There are a few counts of this clone. This chain links TRBV5-1 with TRBJ1-5; D call uncertain. Trimming left V 4 bases short and J 7 bases short, with 12 bases between. Germline loops: CDR1 SGHRS, CDR2 YFSETQ. There are 13 residues in the CDR3. The CDR3 loop reads CASSLEFGQPQHF. CDR3 nucleotides: TGCGCCAGCAGCCTGGAGTTCGGGCAGCCCCAGCATTTT.

This rearrangement joins TRBV5-1 to TRBJ2-3; D might be TRBD2 (6 bases). Per germline, CDR1 SGHRS and CDR2 YFSETQ. V was trimmed by 4 bases and J by 2 bases, leaving 14 bases between them. The CDR3 sequence is 15 residues long. CDR3 nucleotide sequence: TGCGCCAGCAGCGCGGACTACCTGAACACAGATACGCAGTATTTT. This encodes CASSADYLNTDTQYF.

A few counts support this clone. The V call is TRBV11-2, the J call TRBJ1-1; maybe TRBD1 (6 bases). The CDR3 is made up of 12 amino acids. Looked up from germline, CDR1 is SGHAT and CDR2 is FQNNGV. V was cut by 5 bases and J by 8 bases, with 12 bases left in between. CDR3 in amino acids: CASSHWTEEAFF. The CDR3 DNA is TGTGCCAGCAGCCACTGGACAGAAGAAGCTTTCTTT.

The chain couples TRBV7-8 to TRBJ1-1; a weak D match, TRBD1 (6 bases). The germline V gene encodes CDR1 SGHVS and CDR2 FQNEAQ. This CDR3 spans 16 amino acids. V lost 5 bases and J lost 0, with 16 bases in between. CDR3: CASSRVDSIMNTEAFF. The CDR3 DNA follows: TGTGCCAGCAGCCGGGTGGACAGCATCATGAACACTGAAGCTTTCTTT.

This clone appeared once. J is TRBJ2-5 and V is TRBV5-4, with 7 nucleotides matching TRBD1. CDR1 and CDR2 (germline): SGHNT, YYREEE (reference sequence). The CDR3 has 14 residues. The V segment lost 1 base and the J segment 4 bases; nucleotides outside the gene matches: 4. This CDR3 is CASSLLSGGETQYF. The CDR3 coding sequence is TGTGCCAGCAGCTTGCTGTCAGGGGGAGAGACCCAGTACTTC.

The chain links TRBV4-1 to TRBJ1-2, with TRBD1 as a possible D gene (5 bases). This CDR3 comprises 16 residues. V was pared by 4 bases and J by 6 bases, with 21 bases between. CDR1 and CDR2 from the germline V gene are MGHRA and YSYEKL. For the CDR3, the DNA is TGCGCCAGCAGCCCCCCAACGGGGGGACCAAGAAATGGCTACACCTTC. It translates to CASSPPTGGPRNGYTF.

The V gene is TRBV18, the J gene TRBJ2-7, with D possibly being TRBD1 (5 bases). Germline CDR1 is KGHSH and CDR2 is LQKENI. This CDR3 comprises 14 residues. V lost 5 bases and J lost 4, with 15 bases in between. CDR3 DNA sequence: TGTGCCAGCTCATTAAGGGGCATGGGGTACGAGCAGTACTTC. Its protein is CASSLRGMGYEQYF.

V usage is TRBV7-8 and J usage is TRBJ2-1; 12 bases map to TRBD1. Germline V gene lookup returns CDR1 SGHVS and CDR2 FQNEAQ. The CDR3 length is 15 residues. Germline trimming cut 7 bases from V and 6 bases from J; bases unmatched to any gene: 7. The CDR3 region has the DNA TGTGCCAGCAACCCCCGGGACAGGGGGCCCAATGAGCAGTTCTTC. It is translated as CASNPRDRGPNEQFF.

The rearrangement joins TRBV19 to TRBJ1-2; 8 bases are a match to TRBD1. Germline V gene lookup returns CDR1 LNHDA and CDR2 SQIVND (reference sequence). This CDR3 contains 13 residues. J lost 5 bases, V lost 9 bases, and 8 bases had no gene match. CDR3 in amino acids: CASTNRGGYGYTF. CDR3 in DNA: TGTGCCAGCACCAACAGGGGGGGGTATGGCTACACCTTC.

Notes on this clone: The same CDR3 is also encoded by other DNA sequences in this sample. The J gene is TRBJ1-1, the V gene TRBV30; D remains ambiguous. Trimming took 0 bases from V and 1 from J, leaving 6 bases between them. The CDR3 has 13 amino acids. Per the germline V gene, CDR1 is GTSNPN and CDR2 is SVGIG (reference sequence). As DNA, the CDR3 is TGTGCCTGGAGTGTTAGAGGGAACACTGAAGCTTTCTTT. It specifies CAWSVRGNTEAFF.

This chain's CDR3 is CASSFHRGDENNEQFF. DNA of the CDR3: TGTGCCAGCAGTTTCCACAGGGGGGATGAGAACAATGAGCAGTTCTTC. The V gene is TRBV6-5, the J gene TRBJ2-1; 8 nucleotides match TRBD1. Unmatched junction bases numbered 10, after V lost 4 bases and J lost 5 bases. Germline lookup yields CDR1 MNHEY and CDR2 SVGAGI. This CDR3 is built from 16 residues.

In this sample, this clone turned up a few times. The chain employs TRBV5-1 and TRBJ1-5; D perhaps matches TRBD1 (5 bases). The germline CDR1 and CDR2 sequences are SGHRS and YFSETQ. V lost 1 base and J 2 bases, leaving 10 bases between the germline ends. The CDR3 covers 15 residues. The CDR3 DNA is TGCGCCAGCAGCTTGAGGGGTGGCGGCAATCAGCCCCAGCATTTT. It yields the protein CASSLRGGGNQPQHF.

The sample holds a few counts of this clone. This chain uses TRBV2 with TRBJ2-5, with 7 bases fitting TRBD2. V trimming: 7 bases; J trimming: 5 bases; junction bases outside the gene matches: 10. This CDR3 has 14 amino acids. Germline V gives CDR1 SNHLY, CDR2 FYNNEI. The CDR3: CASKQERGQETQYF. The CDR3 region has the DNA TGTGCCAGCAAGCAGGAGCGGGGTCAGGAGACCCAGTACTTC.